Detailed here is one T cell receptor beta chain. This entry is derived from a study of OX40 agonist ivuxolimab in advanced cancers. Here immunoSEQ multiplex PCR was the method, and the copy in TCRdb shows in-frame clones only, minus some. The sample contains 25,000 to 35,000 clones, about nine tenths of which appear only once. Trimming took off 5 bases at V and 0 bases at J, with 10 bases between the two ends. CDR1 is GTSNPN, CDR2 SVGIG, per germline (reference sequence). CDR3 length equals 13 residues. The sequence derives from an adult with an advanced solid tumor such as melanoma, head and neck, liver or kidney cancer. The sample consisted of CD4+ or CD8+ T cells sorted from blood, taken in a trial of the OX40 agonist ivuxolimab. The chain is built from TRBV30 and TRBJ1-2, with D possibly matching TRBD1 (5 bases). For the CDR3, the DNA is TGTGCCTGGGGGGACGGGACTAACTATGGCTACACCTTC. Its translation: CAWGDGTNYGYTF.